This T cell receptor (beta chain) was recovered during a study of cytomegalovirus exposure and HLA in healthy donors. Overall study results and limits: In vitro data verified a few CMV-associated chains as specific for CMV antigens. Upon later analysis, HLA-associated TCR beta chains proved more clonally expanded than other, equally common chains. A link between a missense DCLRE1C variant and TCR beta V- and J-gene trimming emerged from a later analysis.

The CDR3 covers 14 residues. Germline CDR1 is SGHRS and CDR2 is YFSETQ. V was shortened by 0 bases and J by 5 bases, with 11 bases between the two germline ends. On this clone: Its cognate antigen is unknown.

Both 60 Vbeta primers and 13 Jbeta primers went into the PCR. Libraries were prepared by immunoSEQ multiplex PCR; TCRdb keeps only in-frame clonotypes and omits some of them. The sample contains about 250,000 clones, just over 70% of which appear only once. V and J are TRBV5-1 and TRBJ1-1, with D tentatively TRBD1 (5 bases). This receptor was taken from a female donor in good health and CMV-seronegative. Sequencing input: PBMCs. The CDR3: CASSLGGTVTEAFF. Here the CDR3 DNA reads TGCGCCAGCAGCTTGGGGGGCACGGTAACTGAAGCTTTCTTT.